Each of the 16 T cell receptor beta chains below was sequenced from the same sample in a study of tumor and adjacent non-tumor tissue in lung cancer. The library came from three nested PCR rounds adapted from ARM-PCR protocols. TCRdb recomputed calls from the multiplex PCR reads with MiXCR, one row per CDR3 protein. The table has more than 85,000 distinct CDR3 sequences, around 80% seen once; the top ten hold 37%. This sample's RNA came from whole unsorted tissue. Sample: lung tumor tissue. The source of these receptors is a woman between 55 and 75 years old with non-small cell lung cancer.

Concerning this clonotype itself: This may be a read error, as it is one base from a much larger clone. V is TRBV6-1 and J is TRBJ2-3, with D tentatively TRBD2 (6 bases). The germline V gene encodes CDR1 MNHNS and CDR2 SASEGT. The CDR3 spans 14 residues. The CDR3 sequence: CANSNSGNTDTQYF. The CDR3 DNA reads TGTGCCAACAGTAATAGCGGAAACACAGATACGCAGTATTTT.

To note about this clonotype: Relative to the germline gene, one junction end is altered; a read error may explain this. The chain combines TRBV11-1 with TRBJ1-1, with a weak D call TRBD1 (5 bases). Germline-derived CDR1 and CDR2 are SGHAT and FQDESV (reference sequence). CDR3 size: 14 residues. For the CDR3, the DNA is TGTGCTAGCAGCTTTACTGGGAGAGCAGCAGGGGCTTTCTTT. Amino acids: CASSFTGRAAGAFF. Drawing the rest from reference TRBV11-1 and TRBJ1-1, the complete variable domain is EAEVAQSPRYKITEKSQAVAFWCDPISGHATLYWYRQILGQGPELLVQFQDESVVDDSQLPKDRFSAERLKGVDSTLKIQPAELGDSAMYLCASSFTGRAAGAFFGQGTRLTVV.

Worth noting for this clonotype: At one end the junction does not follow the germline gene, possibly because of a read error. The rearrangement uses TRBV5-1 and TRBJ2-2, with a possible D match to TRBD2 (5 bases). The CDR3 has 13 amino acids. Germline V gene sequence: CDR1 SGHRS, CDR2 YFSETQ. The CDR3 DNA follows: TGCGCCAGTAGCTTGACGGAATCCGGGGAGCTGTTGTTT. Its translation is CASSLTESGELLF.

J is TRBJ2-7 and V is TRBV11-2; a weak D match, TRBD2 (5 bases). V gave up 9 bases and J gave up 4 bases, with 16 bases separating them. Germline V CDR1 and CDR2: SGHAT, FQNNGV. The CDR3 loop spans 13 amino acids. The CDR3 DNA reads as TGTGCCAGTTGGCACCGCGGAGGATACGAGCAGTACTTC. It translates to CASWHRGGYEQYF.

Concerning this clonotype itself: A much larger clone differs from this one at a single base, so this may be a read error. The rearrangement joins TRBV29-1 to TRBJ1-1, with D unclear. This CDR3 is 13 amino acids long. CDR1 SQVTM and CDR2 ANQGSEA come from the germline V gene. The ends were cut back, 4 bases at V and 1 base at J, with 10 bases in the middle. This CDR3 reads CSVAWGGNTEAFF. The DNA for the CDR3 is TGCAGCGTTGCGTGGGGTGGGAACACTGAAGCTTTCTTT.

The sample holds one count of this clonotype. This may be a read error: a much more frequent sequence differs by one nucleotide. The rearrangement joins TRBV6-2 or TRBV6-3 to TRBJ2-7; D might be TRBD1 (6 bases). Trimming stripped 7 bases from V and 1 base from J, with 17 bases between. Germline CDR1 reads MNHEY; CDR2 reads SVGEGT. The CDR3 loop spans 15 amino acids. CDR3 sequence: CASTSHRDGSYEQYF. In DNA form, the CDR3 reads TGTGCCAGCACCTCACACAGGGACGGGTCCTACGAGCAGTACTTC.

The CDR3 nucleotides are TGTGCCAGCAGCTTAGGGGGTGGGGTAGCAGGGCACAATTCCAATGAGCAGTTCTTC. Protein sequence: CASSLGGGVAGHNSNEQFF. The chain has TRBV11-2 and TRBJ2-1; possible D gene TRBD1, 5 bases. Trimming took 1 base from V and 6 from J, leaving 25 bases between them. CDR1 and CDR2 (germline): SGHAT, FQNNGV. CDR3 length: 19 residues.

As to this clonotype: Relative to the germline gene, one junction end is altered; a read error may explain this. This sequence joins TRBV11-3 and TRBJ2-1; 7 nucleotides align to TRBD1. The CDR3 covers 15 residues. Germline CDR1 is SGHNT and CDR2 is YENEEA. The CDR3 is CASGLGGQVYDEQFF. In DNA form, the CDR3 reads TGTGCCAGCGGCTTAGGAGGACAGGTCTACGATGAGCAGTTCTTC.

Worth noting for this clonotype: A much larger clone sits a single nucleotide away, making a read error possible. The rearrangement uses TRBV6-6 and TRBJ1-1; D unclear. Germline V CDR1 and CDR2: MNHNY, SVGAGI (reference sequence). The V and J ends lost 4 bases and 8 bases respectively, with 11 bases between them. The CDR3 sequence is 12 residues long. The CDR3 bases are TGTGCCAGCAGTTCCCAGACACCAGAAGCTTTCTTT. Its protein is CASSSQTPEAFF.

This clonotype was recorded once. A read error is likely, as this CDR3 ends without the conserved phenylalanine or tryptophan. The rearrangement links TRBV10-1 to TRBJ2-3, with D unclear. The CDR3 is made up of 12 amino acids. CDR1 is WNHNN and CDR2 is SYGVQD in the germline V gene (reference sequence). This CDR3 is CVSSGEKYTQYY. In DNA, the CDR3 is TGCGTCAGCAGTGGTGAGAAGTATACGCAGTATTAT.

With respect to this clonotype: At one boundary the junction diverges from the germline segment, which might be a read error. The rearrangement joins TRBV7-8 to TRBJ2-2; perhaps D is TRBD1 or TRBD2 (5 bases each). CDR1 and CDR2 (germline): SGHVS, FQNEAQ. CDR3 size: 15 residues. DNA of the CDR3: TGTGCAAGCAGCTTACCCAGGGCGAACACCGGGGAGTTGTTTTTT. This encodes CASSLPRANTGELFF.

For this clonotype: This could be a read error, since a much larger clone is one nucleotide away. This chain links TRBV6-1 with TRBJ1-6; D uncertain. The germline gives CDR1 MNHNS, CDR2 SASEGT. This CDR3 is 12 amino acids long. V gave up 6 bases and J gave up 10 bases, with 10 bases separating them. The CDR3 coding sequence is TGTGCCAGCAGAATAGGGAAATCACCCCTCCACTTT. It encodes CASRIGKSPLHF.

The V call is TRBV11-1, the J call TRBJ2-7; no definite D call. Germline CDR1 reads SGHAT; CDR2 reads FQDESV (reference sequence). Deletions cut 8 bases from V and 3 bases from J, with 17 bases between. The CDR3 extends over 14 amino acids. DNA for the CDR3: TGTGCCAGCGGTGCGTTTCCTGAGTTCTACGAGCAGTACTTC. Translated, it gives CASGAFPEFYEQYF. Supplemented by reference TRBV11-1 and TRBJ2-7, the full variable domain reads EAEVAQSPRYKITEKSQAVAFWCDPISGHATLYWYRQILGQGPELLVQFQDESVVDDSQLPKDRFSAERLKGVDSTLKIQPAELGDSAMYLCASGAFPEFYEQYFGPGTRLTVT.

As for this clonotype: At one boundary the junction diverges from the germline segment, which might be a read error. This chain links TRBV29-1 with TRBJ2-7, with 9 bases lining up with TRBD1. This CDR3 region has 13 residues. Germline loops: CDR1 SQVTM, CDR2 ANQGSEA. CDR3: CNVIQGAASEQYF. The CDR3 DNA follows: TGCAACGTTATACAGGGGGCCGCCTCCGAGCAATACTTC.

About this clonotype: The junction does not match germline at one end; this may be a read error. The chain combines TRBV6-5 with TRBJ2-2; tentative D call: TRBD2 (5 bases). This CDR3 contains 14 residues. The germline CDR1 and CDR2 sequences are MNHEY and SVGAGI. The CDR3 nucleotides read TGTGCCAGCATTTACGATTCGGGAACCGGGGAGCTGTTTTTT. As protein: CASIYDSGTGELFF.

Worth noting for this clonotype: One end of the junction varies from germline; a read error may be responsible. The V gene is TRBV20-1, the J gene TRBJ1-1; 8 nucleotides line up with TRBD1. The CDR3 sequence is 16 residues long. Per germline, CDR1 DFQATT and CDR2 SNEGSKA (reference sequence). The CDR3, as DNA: TGCAATGCTAGAAGCCAGGGGGCGCCAATGAACATTGAAGCTTTCTTT. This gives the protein CNARSQGAPMNIEAFF.